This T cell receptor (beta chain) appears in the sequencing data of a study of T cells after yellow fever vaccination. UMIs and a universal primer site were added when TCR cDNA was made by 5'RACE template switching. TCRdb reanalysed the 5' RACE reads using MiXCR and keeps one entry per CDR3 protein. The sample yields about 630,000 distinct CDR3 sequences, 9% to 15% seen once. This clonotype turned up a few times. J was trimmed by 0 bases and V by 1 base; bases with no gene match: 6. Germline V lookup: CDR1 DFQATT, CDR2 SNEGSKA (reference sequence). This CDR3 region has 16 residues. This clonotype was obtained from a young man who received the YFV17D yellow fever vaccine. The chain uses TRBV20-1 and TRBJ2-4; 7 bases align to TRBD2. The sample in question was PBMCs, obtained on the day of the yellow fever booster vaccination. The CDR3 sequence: CSARGDGGIAKNIQYF. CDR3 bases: TGCAGTGCTAGAGGCGACGGGGGGATAGCCAAAAACATTCAGTACTTC.